The entry below describes one TCR beta chain. These data belong to a study of cytomegalovirus exposure and HLA in healthy donors. Whole-study context: Samples from HLA-typed donors yielded approximately 80 million unique TCRs in an early data release. Membership in the Caucasian-associated ancestry cluster was found for 75% to 85% of almost 400 genotyped donors.

The PCR was carried out with 60 Vbeta primers and 13 Jbeta primers. The protocol was immunoSEQ multiplex PCR, while the TCRdb copy is restricted to in-frame clones and leaves out a portion. Among about 120,000 clones listed, more than 55% were seen once. Donors likely had unrecorded immune exposures despite being nominally healthy when sampled. J lost 10 bases, V lost 5 bases, and 8 bases had no gene match. The germline gives CDR1 LNHDA, CDR2 SQIVND (reference sequence). CDR3 length: 14 amino acids. This clonotype was obtained from a man between 18 and 35 years old in good health and CMV-seronegative. The V and J genes are TRBV19 and TRBJ2-1, with 10 bases lining up with TRBD2. The sequencing input was PBMCs. CDR3 nucleotides: TGTGCCAGTAGTGTGTCTAGCGGGAGAGGAGAGCAGTTCTTC. Protein product: CASSVSSGRGEQFF. Drawing the rest from reference TRBV19 and TRBJ2-1, the complete variable domain is DGGITQSPKYLFRKEGQNVTLSCEQNLNHDAMYWYRQDPGQGLRLIYYSQIVNDFQKGDIAEGYSVSREKKESFPLTVTSAQKNPTAFYLCASSVSSGRGEQFFGPGTRLTVL.